This TCR beta chain came from a study of cytomegalovirus exposure and HLA in healthy donors. PCR employed 60 Vbeta and 13 Jbeta primers. Generated by immunoSEQ multiplex PCR, the TCRdb table keeps only in-frame clones and is missing some. Counted here are 85,000 to 90,000 clones, roughly 85% occurring once; the ten biggest clones make up 6.5% to 9%. Germline V gene sequence: CDR1 MNHNS, CDR2 SASEGT. V was trimmed by 3 bases and J by 8 bases, leaving 13 bases between them. This CDR3 region has 13 residues. This clone was detected only a few times. This sequence joins TRBV6-1 and TRBJ1-2, with D unresolved. This clonotype originated in a man in his forties in good health and CMV-seropositive. The specimen was PBMCs. CDR3 nucleotide sequence: TGTGCCAGCAGTGATATGGGCCCAAACGGCTACACCTTC. Translated: CASSDMGPNGYTF.